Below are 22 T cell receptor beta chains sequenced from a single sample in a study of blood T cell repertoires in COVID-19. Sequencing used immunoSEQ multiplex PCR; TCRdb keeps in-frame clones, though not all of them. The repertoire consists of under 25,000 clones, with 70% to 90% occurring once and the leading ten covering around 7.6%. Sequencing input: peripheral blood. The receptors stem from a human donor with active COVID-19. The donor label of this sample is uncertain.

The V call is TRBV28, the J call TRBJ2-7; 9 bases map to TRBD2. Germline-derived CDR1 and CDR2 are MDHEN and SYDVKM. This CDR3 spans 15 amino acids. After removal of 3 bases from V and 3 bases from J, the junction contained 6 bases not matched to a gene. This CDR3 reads CASSLVLAGVYEQYF. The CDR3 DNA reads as TGTGCCAGCAGTTTGGTTTTAGCGGGAGTCTACGAGCAGTACTTC.

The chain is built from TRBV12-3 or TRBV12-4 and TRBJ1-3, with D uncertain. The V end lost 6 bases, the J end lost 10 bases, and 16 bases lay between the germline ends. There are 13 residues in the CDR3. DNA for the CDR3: TGTGCCAGCAGACCCCCCCAGGTTTTGACCATATATTTT. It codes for CASRPPQVLTIYF.

The CDR3 DNA sequence: TGTGCCAGCAAGTTCGCGGGGGGGTACAATCAGCCCCAGCATTTT. This encodes CASKFAGGYNQPQHF. V is TRBV28 and J is TRBJ1-5; possibly TRBD1 for D (5 bases). Germline CDR1 reads MDHEN; CDR2 reads SYDVKM. V dropped 7 bases and J dropped 3 bases, with 16 bases sitting between them. The CDR3 has 15 residues.

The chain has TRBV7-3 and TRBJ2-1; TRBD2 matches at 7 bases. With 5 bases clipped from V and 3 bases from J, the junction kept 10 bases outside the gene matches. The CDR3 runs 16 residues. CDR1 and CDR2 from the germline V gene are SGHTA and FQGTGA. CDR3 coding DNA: TGTGCCAGCAGCCCCCACGGCGGGAGAAACTACAATGAGCAGTTCTTC. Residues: CASSPHGGRNYNEQFF.

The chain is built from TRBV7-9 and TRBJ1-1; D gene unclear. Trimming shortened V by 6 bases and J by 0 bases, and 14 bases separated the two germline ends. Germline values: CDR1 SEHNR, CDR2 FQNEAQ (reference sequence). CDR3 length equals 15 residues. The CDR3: CASSSATFMNTEAFF. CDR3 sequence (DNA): TGTGCCAGCAGTTCCGCGACATTCATGAACACTGAAGCTTTCTTT.

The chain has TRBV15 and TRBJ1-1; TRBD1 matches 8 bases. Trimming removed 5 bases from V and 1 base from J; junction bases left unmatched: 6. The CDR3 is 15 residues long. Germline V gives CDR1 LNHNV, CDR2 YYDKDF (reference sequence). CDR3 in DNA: TGTGCCACCAGCTGGGGACAGGCTACGAACACTGAAGCTTTCTTT. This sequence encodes CATSWGQATNTEAFF.

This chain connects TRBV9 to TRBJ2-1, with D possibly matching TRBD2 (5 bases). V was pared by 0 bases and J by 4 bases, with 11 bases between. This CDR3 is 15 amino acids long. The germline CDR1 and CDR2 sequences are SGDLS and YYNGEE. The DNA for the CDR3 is TGTGCCAGCAGCGTAGCCGGGATCCCATACAATGAGCAGTTCTTC. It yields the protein CASSVAGIPYNEQFF.

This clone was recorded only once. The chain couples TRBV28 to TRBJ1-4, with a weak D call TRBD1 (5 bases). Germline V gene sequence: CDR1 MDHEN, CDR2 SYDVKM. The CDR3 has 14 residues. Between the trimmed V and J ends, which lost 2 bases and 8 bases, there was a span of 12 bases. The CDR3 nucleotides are TGTGCCAGCAGTTTAAACAGGTTTCTGGAAAAACTGTTTTTT. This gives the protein CASSLNRFLEKLFF.

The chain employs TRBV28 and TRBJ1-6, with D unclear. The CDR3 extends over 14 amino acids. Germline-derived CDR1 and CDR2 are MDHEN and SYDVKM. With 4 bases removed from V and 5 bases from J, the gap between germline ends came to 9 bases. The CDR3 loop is CASSYTRNNSPLHF. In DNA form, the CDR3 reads TGTGCCAGCAGTTACACCAGGAATAATTCACCCCTCCACTTT. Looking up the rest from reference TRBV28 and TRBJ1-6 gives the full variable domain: DVKVTQSSRYLVKRTGEKVFLECVQDMDHENMFWYRQDPGLGLRLIYFSYDVKMKEKGDIPEGYSVSREKKERFSLILESASTNQTSMYLCASSYTRNNSPLHFGNGTRLTVT.

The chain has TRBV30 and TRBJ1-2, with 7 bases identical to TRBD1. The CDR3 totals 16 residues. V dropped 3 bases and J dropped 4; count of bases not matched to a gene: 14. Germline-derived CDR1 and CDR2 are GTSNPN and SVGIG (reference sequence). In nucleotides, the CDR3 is TGTGCCTGGAGCGCTACCAGGGACAGAATTTCCTATGGCTACACCTTC. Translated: CAWSATRDRISYGYTF.

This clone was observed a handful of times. The CDR3 bases are TGTGCCAGCAGTGACCCCTCGGGACTTGGCTACAATGAGCAGTTCTTC. Translation gives CASSDPSGLGYNEQFF. The chain employs TRBV2 and TRBJ2-1, with TRBD2 as a possible D gene (6 bases). Germline assignment: CDR1 SNHLY and CDR2 FYNNEI. This CDR3 comprises 16 residues. The V and J ends lost 3 bases and 3 bases respectively, with 15 bases between them.

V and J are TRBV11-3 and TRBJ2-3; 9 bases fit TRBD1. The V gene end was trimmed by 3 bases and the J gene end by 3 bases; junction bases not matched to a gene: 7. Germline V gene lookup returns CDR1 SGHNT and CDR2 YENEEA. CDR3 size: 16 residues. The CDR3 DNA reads TGTGCCAGCAGCTTGGGTCCGGGACAGGGAACAGATACGCAGTATTTT. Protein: CASSLGPGQGTDTQYF.

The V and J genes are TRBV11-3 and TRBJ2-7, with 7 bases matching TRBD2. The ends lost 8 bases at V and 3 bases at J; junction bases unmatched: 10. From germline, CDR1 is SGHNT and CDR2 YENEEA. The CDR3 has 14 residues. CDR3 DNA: TGTGCCAGCCACGCCGGGGGAGGGAGCTACGAGCAGTACTTC. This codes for CASHAGGGSYEQYF.

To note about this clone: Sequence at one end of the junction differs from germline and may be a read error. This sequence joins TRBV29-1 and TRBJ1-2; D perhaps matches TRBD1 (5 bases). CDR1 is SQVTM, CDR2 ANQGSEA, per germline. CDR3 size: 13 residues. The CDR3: CSVEETQGYGYTF. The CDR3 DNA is TGCAGCGTAGAAGAAACGCAGGGTTACGGCTACACCTTC. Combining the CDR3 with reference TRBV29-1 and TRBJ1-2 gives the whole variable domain SAVISQKPSRDICQRGTSLTIQCQVDSQVTMMFWYRQQPGQSLTLIATANQGSEATYESGFVIDKFPISRPNLTFSTLTVSNMSPEDSSIYLCSVEETQGYGYTFGSGTRLTVV.

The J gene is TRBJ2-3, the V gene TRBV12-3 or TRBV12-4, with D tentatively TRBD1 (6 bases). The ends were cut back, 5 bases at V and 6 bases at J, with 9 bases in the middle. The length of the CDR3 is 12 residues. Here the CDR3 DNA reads TGTGCCAGCAGTCCCCAGGGGGATACGCAGTATTTT. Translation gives CASSPQGDTQYF.

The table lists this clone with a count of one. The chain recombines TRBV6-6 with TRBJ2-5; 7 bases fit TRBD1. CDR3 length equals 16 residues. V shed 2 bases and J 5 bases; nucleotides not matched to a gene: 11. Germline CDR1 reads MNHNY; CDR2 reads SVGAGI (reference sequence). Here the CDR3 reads CASSYVSQGVMETQYF. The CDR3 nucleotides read TGTGCCAGCAGTTACGTGAGTCAGGGGGTGATGGAGACCCAGTACTTC.

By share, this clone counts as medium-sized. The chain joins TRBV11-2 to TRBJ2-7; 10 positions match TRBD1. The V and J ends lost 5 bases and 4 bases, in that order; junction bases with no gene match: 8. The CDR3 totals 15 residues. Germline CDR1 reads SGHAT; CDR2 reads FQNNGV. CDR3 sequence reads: CASSPPDRGLYEQYF. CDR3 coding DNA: TGTGCCAGCAGCCCGCCTGACAGGGGGCTTTACGAGCAGTACTTC.

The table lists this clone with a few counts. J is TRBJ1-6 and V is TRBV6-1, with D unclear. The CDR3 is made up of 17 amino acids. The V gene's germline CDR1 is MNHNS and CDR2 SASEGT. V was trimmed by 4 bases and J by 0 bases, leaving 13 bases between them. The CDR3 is CASSVRRPGSYNSPLHF. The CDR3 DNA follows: TGTGCCAGCAGTGTCAGGCGCCCCGGCTCCTATAATTCACCCCTCCACTTT.

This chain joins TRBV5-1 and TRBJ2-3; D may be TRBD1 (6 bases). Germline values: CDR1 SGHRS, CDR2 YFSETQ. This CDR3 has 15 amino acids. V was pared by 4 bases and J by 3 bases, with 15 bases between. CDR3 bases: TGCGCCAGCAGCGGACCAGGGGCTGGGACAGATACGCAGTATTTT. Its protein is CASSGPGAGTDTQYF.

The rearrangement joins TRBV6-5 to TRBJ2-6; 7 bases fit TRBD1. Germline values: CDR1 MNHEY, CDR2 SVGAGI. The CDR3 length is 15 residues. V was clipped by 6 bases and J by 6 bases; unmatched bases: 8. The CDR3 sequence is CASSRDSSEANVLTF. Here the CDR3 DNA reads TGTGCCAGCAGCCGGGACAGTTCAGAGGCCAACGTCCTGACTTTC.

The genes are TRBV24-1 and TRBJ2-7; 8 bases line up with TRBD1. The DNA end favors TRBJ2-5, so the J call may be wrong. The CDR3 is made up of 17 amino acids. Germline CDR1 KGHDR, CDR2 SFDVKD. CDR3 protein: CATSDRRGDRRQETQYF. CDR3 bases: TGTGCCACCAGTGATAGGAGAGGGGACAGGAGGCAAGAGACCCAGTACTTC.

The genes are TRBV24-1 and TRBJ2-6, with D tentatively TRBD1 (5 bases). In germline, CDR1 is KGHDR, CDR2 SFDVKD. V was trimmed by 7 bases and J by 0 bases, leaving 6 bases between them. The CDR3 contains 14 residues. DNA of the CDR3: TGTGCCACCAGCAGGGCCTCTGGGGCCAACGTCCTGACTTTC. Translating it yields CATSRASGANVLTF.